Following are 28 T cell receptor beta chains from one sample sequenced in a study of response to subunit inactivated influenza vaccine. TCRdb itself ran the RT-PCR reads through MiXCR, one entry per CDR3 protein. The table includes 500,000 or so distinct CDR3 sequences, 16% detected once. This material consisted of CD4+ T cells sorted from PBMCs, taken around 2 years after vaccination. Every receptor here comes from a man aged 50 to 75 who received an inactivated influenza vaccine.

This sequence joins TRBV11-2 and TRBJ2-1, with 12 bases aligning to TRBD2. The CDR3 covers 18 residues. Germline CDR1 and CDR2: SGHAT and FQNNGV. Losses at the gene ends were 0 bases for V and 0 bases for J; bases not matched to a gene: 3. This chain's CDR3 is CASSLEGLAGISYNEQFF. Here the CDR3 DNA reads TGTGCCAGCAGCTTAGAGGGACTAGCGGGTATCTCCTACAATGAGCAGTTCTTC.

This clonotype has a handful of counts. Here the CDR3 DNA reads TGTGCCAGCAGTTTACCAGCCAAGACCCAGTACTTC. Translated, it gives CASSLPAKTQYF. V gene TRBV28 combines with J gene TRBJ2-5; D gene unclear. V lost 2 bases to trimming and J lost 6 bases, with 7 bases between them. This CDR3 has 12 amino acids. Germline CDR1 reads MDHEN; CDR2 reads SYDVKM.

The chain employs TRBV7-2 and TRBJ1-1; D gene ambiguous. Germline values: CDR1 SGHTA, CDR2 FQGNSA. CDR3 length: 13 residues. Trimming stripped 5 bases from V and 2 bases from J, with 9 bases between. DNA for the CDR3: TGTGCCAGCAGCCAAAAAACTAACACTGAAGCTTTCTTT. Its translation: CASSQKTNTEAFF.

This clonotype occurred many times. The V gene is TRBV10-3, the J gene TRBJ2-1; 9 bases match TRBD1. The J segment lost 4 bases and the V segment lost 4 bases, leaving 5 bases of the junction unmatched. There are 15 residues in the CDR3. Germline V gives CDR1 ENHRY, CDR2 SYGVKD. The CDR3 is CAISALGQGYNEQFF. CDR3 DNA: TGTGCCATCAGTGCGTTGGGACAGGGTTACAATGAGCAGTTCTTC.

This clonotype has ten or more counts. The V gene is TRBV4-3, the J gene TRBJ2-3; TRBD2 aligns across 7 bases. Trimming removed 1 base from V and 9 bases from J; junction bases left unmatched: 7. The CDR3 length is 14 residues. The germline V gene encodes CDR1 LGHNA and CDR2 YSLEER. CDR3 sequence (DNA): TGCGCCAGCAGCCAAGTACCAGGGAGGGGAACGCAGTATTTT. The encoded protein is CASSQVPGRGTQYF.

This clonotype was detected once. This chain links TRBV5-1 with TRBJ1-6; the D is unclear. V lost 0 bases to trimming and J lost 0 bases, with 10 bases between them. CDR3 length: 17 residues. Germline V CDR1 and CDR2: SGHRS, YFSETQ. The CDR3 sequence is CASSLDRASSYNSPLHF. The CDR3 coding sequence is TGCGCCAGCAGCTTGGACCGGGCGAGCTCCTATAATTCACCCCTCCACTTT.

This chain joins TRBV20-1 and TRBJ1-1; D is perhaps TRBD1 (5 bases). Per the germline V gene, CDR1 is DFQATT and CDR2 is SNEGSKA (reference sequence). CDR3 length: 13 amino acids. The germline V and J ends were trimmed by 1 base and 1 base, with 7 bases remaining between them. CDR3 coding DNA: TGCAGTGCTAGAGGACAGCCGAACACTGAAGCTTTCTTT. Translating gives CSARGQPNTEAFF.

This clonotype came up a few times. V gene TRBV20-1 combines with J gene TRBJ1-1, with D hard to call. The germline CDR1 and CDR2 sequences are DFQATT and SNEGSKA (reference sequence). Trimming left V 4 bases short and J 4 bases short, with 13 bases between. The length of the CDR3 is 13 residues. The CDR3 DNA is TGCAGTGCTACCTCGGTCAGTGGCACTGAAGCTTTCTTT. This sequence encodes CSATSVSGTEAFF.

The V gene is TRBV15, the J gene TRBJ2-5; 9 bases line up with TRBD1. CDR3 length: 17 residues. Germline assignment: CDR1 LNHNV and CDR2 YYDKDF (reference sequence). Trimming took 1 base from V and 4 from J; bases not matched to a gene: 10. Here the CDR3 reads CATSRGNIGQGLETQYF. CDR3 in DNA: TGTGCCACCAGCAGAGGAAATATAGGACAGGGGCTAGAGACCCAGTACTTC.

The sample holds a few counts of this clonotype. The gene calls are TRBV18 and TRBJ2-7; D is perhaps TRBD2 (6 bases). The germline V and J ends were trimmed by 0 bases and 2 bases, with 14 bases remaining between them. Looked up from germline, CDR1 is KGHSH and CDR2 is LQKENI. The CDR3 runs 16 residues. The CDR3 sequence is CASSPPGLAQTYEQYF. CDR3 sequence (DNA): TGTGCCAGCTCACCACCGGGTCTAGCGCAGACCTACGAGCAGTACTTC.

The rearrangement joins TRBV4-2 to TRBJ2-7; 8 positions agree with TRBD1. J lost 2 bases, V lost 3 bases, and 9 bases had no gene match. In germline, CDR1 is LGHNA, CDR2 YNFKEQ. CDR3 length: 16 amino acids. In DNA form, the CDR3 reads TGTGCCAGCAGCCAGGCAGACAGGGGAACCGCCTACGAGCAGTACTTC. Translation gives CASSQADRGTAYEQYF.

This clonotype occurred many times. The chain employs TRBV6-5 and TRBJ2-4, with unresolved D. Trimming removed 1 base from V and 0 bases from J, with 10 bases in between. The V gene's germline CDR1 is MNHEY and CDR2 SVGAGI. The CDR3 has 16 residues. CDR3 in DNA: TGTGCCAGCAGTTACTGGTCAGGCCTAGCCAAAAACATTCAGTACTTC. As protein: CASSYWSGLAKNIQYF.

In this sample, this clonotype turned up a few times. The V gene is TRBV12-3 or TRBV12-4, the J gene TRBJ2-5; D is perhaps TRBD1 or TRBD2 (5 bases each). Trimming stripped 6 bases from V and 7 bases from J, with 12 bases between. The CDR3 length is 12 residues. The chain's CDR3 is CASSPVRGTQYF. In nucleotides, the CDR3 is TGTGCCAGCAGCCCCGTGAGGGGGACCCAGTACTTC.

The V call is TRBV12-3 or TRBV12-4, the J call TRBJ1-3; tentatively, D is TRBD1 (5 bases). The CDR3 totals 15 residues. V lost 8 bases, J lost 4 bases, and 18 bases lay in between. CDR3 in amino acids: CASGLKTGLGNTIYF. DNA of the CDR3: TGTGCCAGCGGCTTAAAAACGGGACTCGGAAACACCATATATTTT.

The CDR3: CASSTYSGTEAFF. CDR3 nucleotides: TGTGCCAGCAGTACTTATTCGGGGACTGAAGCTTTCTTT. The genes are TRBV6-5 and TRBJ1-1; D uncertain. Trimming pared 5 bases from V and 5 bases from J, leaving 12 bases between. This CDR3 contains 13 residues. Germline V CDR1 and CDR2: MNHEY, SVGAGI.

The rearrangement joins TRBV11-3 to TRBJ2-1; 8 bases are a match to TRBD1. This CDR3 contains 15 residues. Germline V gene lookup returns CDR1 SGHNT and CDR2 YENEEA. V dropped 6 bases and J dropped 12; count of bases not matched to a gene: 16. The CDR3 sequence: CASRKDRGDFGVQFF. The CDR3 DNA reads as TGTGCCAGCAGAAAAGACAGGGGCGACTTTGGGGTGCAGTTCTTC.

Ten or more counts support this clonotype. J is TRBJ2-3 and V is TRBV29-1; D is unclear. The CDR3 is 16 amino acids. With 2 bases removed from V and 5 bases from J, the gap between germline ends came to 20 bases. Germline V gene data show CDR1 as SQVTM and CDR2 as ANQGSEA. The CDR3 protein is CSVEILYTKGRDTQYF. The CDR3 DNA is TGCAGCGTTGAAATCCTCTATACCAAAGGAAGAGATACGCAGTATTTT.

The sample holds many counts of this clonotype. This chain joins TRBV27 and TRBJ2-5; 8 bases are shared with TRBD1. Trimming at V came to 5 bases and at J to 5 bases, leaving 4 bases not matched to a gene. Germline V gene sequence: CDR1 MNHEY, CDR2 SMNVEV (reference sequence). The CDR3 is made up of 13 amino acids. CDR3 amino acids: CASSKTGVETQYF. The DNA of the CDR3 is TGTGCCAGCAGTAAGACAGGGGTGGAGACCCAGTACTTC.

The chain uses TRBV7-9 and TRBJ2-3, with 8 bases aligning to TRBD2. The J segment lost 0 bases and the V segment lost 2 bases, leaving 4 bases of the junction unmatched. This CDR3 spans 16 amino acids. The germline CDR1 and CDR2 sequences are SEHNR and FQNEAQ (reference sequence). The CDR3 spells CASSLHSGGSTDTQYF. CDR3 bases: TGTGCCAGCAGCTTACACAGCGGGGGAAGCACAGATACGCAGTATTTT.

This clonotype came up a few times. V usage is TRBV20-1 and J usage is TRBJ2-3; D is ambiguous. CDR3 length: 10 amino acids. The V end lost 6 bases, the J end lost 6 bases, and 7 bases lay between the germline ends. CDR1 and CDR2 from the germline V gene are DFQATT and SNEGSKA (reference sequence). CDR3 DNA: TGCAGTGCCTCCGCGGATACGCAGTATTTT. Translation: CSASADTQYF.

This clonotype was found a few times. The chain links TRBV6-2 or TRBV6-3 to TRBJ1-3; D is unclear. This CDR3 has 15 residues. The germline CDR1 and CDR2 sequences are MNHEY and SVGEGT. The V end was cut by 2 bases, the J end by 7 bases, with 15 bases between. Written as DNA, the CDR3 is TGTGCCAGCAGTTACAGTGGGTCTACCGGGAACACCATATATTTT. This encodes CASSYSGSTGNTIYF.

This clonotype was observed many times. The V call is TRBV12-3 or TRBV12-4, the J call TRBJ2-7; 15 nucleotides match TRBD2. V gave up 6 bases and J gave up 5 bases; unmatched junction bases: 11. The CDR3 has 17 amino acids. The CDR3 region has the DNA TGTGCCAGCAGCAAATACGGGACTAGCGGGAGGAAGGACGAGCAGTACTTC. This gives the protein CASSKYGTSGRKDEQYF.

The chain recombines TRBV12-3 or TRBV12-4 with TRBJ1-2, with D unresolved. CDR3 length: 14 amino acids. Trimming removed 5 bases from V and 2 bases from J, with 12 bases in between. CDR3 nucleotide sequence: TGTGCCAGCAGTCCCCGTTGGCAAAACTATGGCTACACCTTC. Protein: CASSPRWQNYGYTF.

The V and J genes are TRBV4-3 and TRBJ1-3, with D maybe TRBD1 (5 bases). Per the germline V gene, CDR1 is LGHNA and CDR2 is YSLEER. V dropped 1 base and J dropped 2 bases, with 9 bases sitting between them. CDR3 length equals 15 residues. In DNA form, the CDR3 reads TGCGCCAGCAGCCAAGTGGCAGGGACTGGAAACACCATATATTTT. It is translated as CASSQVAGTGNTIYF.

This chain joins TRBV28 and TRBJ1-6; 9 positions agree with TRBD1. With V trimmed by 6 bases and J by 1 base, 10 bases remained unmatched. Germline CDR1 reads MDHEN; CDR2 reads SYDVKM. The CDR3 length is 18 residues. The DNA for the CDR3 is TGTGCCAGCAGAAGAACCGGGACAGGGTTGTCCTATAATTCACCCCTCCACTTT. It yields the protein CASRRTGTGLSYNSPLHF.

In its sample, this clonotype was seen many times. J is TRBJ1-5 and V is TRBV5-1; no clear D gene. Germline-derived CDR1 and CDR2 are SGHRS and YFSETQ. This CDR3 has 15 residues. V was clipped by 2 bases and J by 7 bases, with 16 bases between them. DNA of the CDR3: TGCGCCAGCAGCTTCGGGCCCCACTCTGACCAGCCCCAGCATTTT. As protein: CASSFGPHSDQPQHF.

The V gene is TRBV6-2 or TRBV6-3, the J gene TRBJ1-5, with a tentative D call TRBD1 (6 bases). Germline CDR1 and CDR2: MNHEY and SVGEGT. V was pared by 5 bases and J by 1 base, with 18 bases between. CDR3 length: 17 amino acids. Written as DNA, the CDR3 is TGTGCCAGCAGTCCTCTAGAGGGGGAGTGGAGCAATCAGCCCCAGCATTTT. This translates into CASSPLEGEWSNQPQHF.

This clonotype was seen ten or more times. The chain joins TRBV5-1 to TRBJ1-4, with D perhaps TRBD1 (6 bases). Germline CDR1 is SGHRS and CDR2 is YFSETQ. V lost 0 bases and J 7 bases, leaving 16 bases between the germline ends. CDR3 length: 16 amino acids. CDR3 protein: CASSLAPQGGSEKLFF. The CDR3 DNA sequence: TGCGCCAGCAGCTTGGCCCCACAGGGCGGGTCTGAAAAACTGTTTTTT. Combining the CDR3 with reference TRBV5-1 and TRBJ1-4 gives the whole variable domain KAGVTQTPRYLIKTRGQQVTLSCSPISGHRSVSWYQQTPGQGLQFLFEYFSETQRNKGNFPGRFSGRQFSNSRSEMNVSTLELGDSALYLCASSLAPQGGSEKLFFGSGTQLSVL.